The 20 T cell receptor beta chains reported below all come from one sample, sequenced in a study of T-cell memory formation after mild COVID-19 (TCRdb year 2021). The library was generated by 5' RACE. The instrument was an Illumina NovaSeq 6000. The raw public reads went through TCRdb reprocessing: fastp at Q25, MiXCR clone calling, in-frame beta chains kept. Each record represents a unique CDR3 protein, reported with the most common genes and DNA among its rows. The sample includes 150,000 to 200,000 distinct CDR3 sequences, with under 14% observed a single time. The ten largest clones add up to about 3.5% of the sample. What was sequenced was PBMCs or a T cell subset sorted from them (not recorded which). Every receptor here comes from a man aged 18 to 30 who had mild COVID-19 (a few samples of this study predate the infection). The sample titles of this study are shuffled in the database, so cell type and time point are left out; the donor was told from shared clones.

This clonotype occurred a few times. This sequence joins TRBV4-3 and TRBJ1-5; D unclear. The CDR3 loop spans 16 amino acids. Trimming cost V 0 bases and J 0 bases, with 9 bases left between them. The germline V gene has CDR1 LGHNA and CDR2 YSLEER. This CDR3 is CASSQDRRYSNQPQHF. In DNA form, the CDR3 reads TGCGCCAGCAGCCAAGATCGGCGGTATAGCAATCAGCCCCAGCATTTT.

The chain uses TRBV20-1 and TRBJ2-3; D may correspond to TRBD1 or TRBD2 (5 bases each). CDR1 is DFQATT and CDR2 is SNEGSKA in the germline V gene (reference sequence). The V gene lost 2 bases and the J gene lost 4 bases, with 10 bases spanning the gap. This CDR3 comprises 13 residues. The CDR3 DNA follows: TGCAGTGCTAGAAGGCTGGGGGCAGATACGCAGTATTTT. It codes for CSARRLGADTQYF.

This clonotype has only a few counts. The CDR3 DNA follows: TGTGCCAGCAGAACCGGACAGAGCTCCACAGATACGCAGTATTTT. It codes for CASRTGQSSTDTQYF. The V gene is TRBV12-3 or TRBV12-4, the J gene TRBJ2-3, with a tentative D call TRBD1 (6 bases). Trimming stripped 6 bases from V and 2 bases from J, with 15 bases between. The CDR3 has 15 amino acids.

This clonotype was observed a few times. The J gene is TRBJ1-2, the V gene TRBV6-5; D is uncertain. In germline, CDR1 is MNHEY, CDR2 SVGAGI. This CDR3 comprises 14 residues. The germline V and J ends were trimmed by 0 bases and 4 bases, with 9 bases remaining between them. The CDR3: CASSYSLLSYGYTF. CDR3 DNA sequence: TGTGCCAGCAGTTACTCGCTCTTAAGCTATGGCTACACCTTC.

The V call is TRBV2, the J call TRBJ2-5; no reliable D call. Trimming took off 7 bases at V and 3 bases at J, with 9 bases between the two ends. The CDR3 is 12 residues long. Germline CDR1 and CDR2: SNHLY and FYNNEI. In DNA form, the CDR3 reads TGTGCCAGCAAGAGGACCGAAGAGACCCAGTACTTC. This codes for CASKRTEETQYF.

This clonotype was seen ten or more times. The rearrangement uses TRBV7-2 and TRBJ1-2; D is ambiguous. The CDR3 length is 14 residues. Trimming removed 0 bases at V and 0 bases at J, with 5 bases between. Per germline, CDR1 SGHTA and CDR2 FQGNSA. For the CDR3, the DNA is TGTGCCAGCAGCTTAGCTGATACTAACTATGGCTACACCTTC. Its protein product is CASSLADTNYGYTF.

This clonotype appeared a few times. The chain links TRBV9 to TRBJ2-1, with 9 bases lining up with TRBD2. The V gene's germline CDR1 is SGDLS and CDR2 YYNGEE. Unmatched junction bases numbered 5, after V lost 0 bases and J lost 7 bases. The CDR3 has 15 residues. The CDR3 DNA follows: TGTGCCAGCAGCGTAGCCCTAGCGGGGTGGAATGAGCAGTTCTTC. Translating it yields CASSVALAGWNEQFF.

This clonotype was recorded a few times. This sequence joins TRBV9 and TRBJ2-1; D is uncertain. CDR3 size: 13 residues. Trimming pared 0 bases from V and 9 bases from J, leaving 10 bases between. Looked up from germline, CDR1 is SGDLS and CDR2 is YYNGEE. The CDR3 sequence: CASSVVSGSEQFF. The CDR3 DNA reads as TGTGCCAGCAGCGTAGTGTCCGGCAGTGAGCAGTTCTTC.

There are many counts of this clonotype. The chain carries TRBV10-3 and TRBJ2-2; either TRBD1 or TRBD2 may fit D (5 bases each). Deletions cut 4 bases from V and 10 bases from J, with 19 bases between. Germline V gives CDR1 ENHRY, CDR2 SYGVKD. The CDR3 runs to 15 residues. The CDR3: CAISGVRDPKMELFF. DNA of the CDR3: TGTGCCATCAGTGGAGTCCGGGACCCTAAGATGGAGCTGTTTTTT.

The sample holds a few counts of this clonotype. This chain links TRBV6-6 with TRBJ2-7; D not resolved. The CDR3 is made up of 14 amino acids. The germline gives CDR1 MNHNY, CDR2 SVGAGI (reference sequence). The germline V and J ends were trimmed by 2 bases and 2 bases, with 10 bases remaining between them. This CDR3 is CASSYAKQTYEQYF. CDR3 sequence (DNA): TGTGCCAGCAGTTACGCGAAGCAGACCTACGAGCAGTACTTC.

The chain carries TRBV7-3 and TRBJ2-7; perhaps TRBD1 as D (5 bases). Germline CDR1 is SGHTA and CDR2 is FQGTGA. Trimming left V 5 bases short and J 6 bases short, with 8 bases between. The CDR3 extends over 11 amino acids. The CDR3, as DNA: TGTGCCAGCAGCCAGGGTAGCGAGCAGTACTTC. It codes for CASSQGSEQYF.

This clonotype was picked up a small number of times. This chain links TRBV4-3 with TRBJ1-1; D ambiguous. Germline V CDR1 and CDR2: LGHNA, YSLEER. Trimming cost V 0 bases and J 1 base, with 12 bases left between them. This CDR3 has 16 amino acids. The CDR3 reads CASSQERRLENTEAFF. The CDR3 DNA is TGCGCCAGCAGCCAAGAAAGGCGTCTGGAGAACACTGAAGCTTTCTTT.

The chain is built from TRBV7-9 and TRBJ2-1; D might be TRBD1 or TRBD2, each matching 5 bases. Looked up from germline, CDR1 is SEHNR and CDR2 is FQNEAQ (reference sequence). Trimming pared 5 bases from V and 4 bases from J, leaving 15 bases between. The CDR3 has 15 residues. The CDR3 DNA reads TGTGCCAGCAGCCCCGATCGGGGCGGGTACAATGAGCAGTTCTTC. This codes for CASSPDRGGYNEQFF.

The V call is TRBV12-3 or TRBV12-4, the J call TRBJ1-6; unclear D gene. Trimming pared 3 bases from V and 4 bases from J, leaving 7 bases between. This CDR3 region has 14 residues. The CDR3 protein is CASSFSRYNSPLHF. The CDR3 DNA follows: TGTGCCAGCAGTTTTAGCCGGTATAATTCACCCCTCCACTTT.

This rearrangement joins TRBV7-3 to TRBJ1-1; D gene uncertain. Germline V gene data show CDR1 as SGHTA and CDR2 as FQGTGA. The germline V and J ends were trimmed by 2 bases and 4 bases, with 17 bases remaining between them. The CDR3 extends over 16 amino acids. The CDR3 region is CASSLEAVLGGTEAFF. CDR3 in DNA: TGTGCCAGCAGCTTAGAGGCAGTCTTAGGCGGCACTGAAGCTTTCTTT.

The rearrangement joins TRBV6-6 to TRBJ2-1; unclear D gene. Germline values: CDR1 MNHNY, CDR2 SVGAGI (reference sequence). The CDR3 has 16 residues. The V and J ends lost 2 bases and 0 bases respectively, with 11 bases between them. For the CDR3, the DNA is TGTGCCAGCAGTTACCCCCCGGGTCGCTCCTACAATGAGCAGTTCTTC. It encodes CASSYPPGRSYNEQFF.

The chain recombines TRBV5-5 with TRBJ2-2; 8 nucleotides align to TRBD1. V was pared by 5 bases and J by 0 bases, with 3 bases of the junction left unmatched. CDR1 is SGHKS and CDR2 is YYEKEE in the germline V gene (reference sequence). CDR3 length equals 15 residues. CDR3 in DNA: TGTGCCAGCAGACGACAGGGGACGAACACCGGGGAGCTGTTTTTT. Translated, it gives CASRRQGTNTGELFF.

This clonotype has a handful of counts. V is TRBV2 and J is TRBJ2-7; 9 nucleotides align to TRBD2. Germline lookup yields CDR1 SNHLY and CDR2 FYNNEI. The length of the CDR3 is 12 residues. V was pared by 4 bases and J by 5 bases, with 0 bases of the junction left unmatched. The CDR3 protein is CASSVAGDEQYF. For the CDR3, the DNA is TGTGCCAGCAGTGTAGCGGGGGACGAGCAGTACTTC.

Only a few counts were recorded for this clonotype. The genes are TRBV23-1 and TRBJ1-6; D perhaps matches TRBD1 (6 bases). TRBV23-1 is annotated as an ORF whose role is uncertain. CDR3 length: 14 amino acids. The CDR3, as DNA: TGCGCGGGGGGGCGGACTCTTAATAATTCACCCCTCCACTTT. It codes for CAGGRTLNNSPLHF.

In this sample, this clonotype turned up many times. This chain links TRBV5-6 with TRBJ2-1, with 12 nucleotides matching TRBD2. The CDR3 is 16 residues long. V lost 4 bases and J lost 4; bases outside the gene matches: 6. CDR1 is SGHDT and CDR2 is YYEEEE in the germline V gene. Written as DNA, the CDR3 is TGTGCCAGCAGCCGCCGGACTAGCGGGGAATACAATGAGCAGTTCTTC. Protein sequence: CASSRRTSGEYNEQFF.